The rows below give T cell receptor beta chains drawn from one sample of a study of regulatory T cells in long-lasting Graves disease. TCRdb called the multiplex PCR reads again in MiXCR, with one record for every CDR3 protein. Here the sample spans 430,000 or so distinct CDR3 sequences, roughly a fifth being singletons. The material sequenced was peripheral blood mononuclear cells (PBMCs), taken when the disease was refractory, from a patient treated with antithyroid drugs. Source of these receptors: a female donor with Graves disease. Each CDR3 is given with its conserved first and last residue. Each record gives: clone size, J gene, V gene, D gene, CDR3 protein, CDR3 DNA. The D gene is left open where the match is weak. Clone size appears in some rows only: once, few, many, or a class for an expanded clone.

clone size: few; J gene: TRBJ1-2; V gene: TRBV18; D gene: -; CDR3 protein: CASSPTADHGYGYTF; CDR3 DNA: TGTGCCAGCTCACCAACTGCCGATCACGGCTATGGCTACACCTTC
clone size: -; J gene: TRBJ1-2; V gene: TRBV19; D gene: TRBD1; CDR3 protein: CASSIAQDRGVYGYTF; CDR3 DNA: TGTGCCAGTAGTATAGCCCAAGACAGGGGAGTCTATGGCTACACCTTC
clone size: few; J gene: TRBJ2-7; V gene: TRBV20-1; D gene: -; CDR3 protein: CSARAGGGLGFYEQYF; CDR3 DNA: TGCAGTGCTAGGGCTGGGGGAGGCCTAGGGTTCTACGAGCAGTACTTC
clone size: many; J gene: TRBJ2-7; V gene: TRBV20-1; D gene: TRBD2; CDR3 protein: CSASGTSHYEQYF; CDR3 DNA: TGCAGTGCTAGCGGGACTAGTCACTACGAGCAGTACTTC
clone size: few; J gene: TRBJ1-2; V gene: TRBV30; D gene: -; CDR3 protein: CAWSDTDGYTF; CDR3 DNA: TGTGCCTGGAGTGATACAGATGGCTACACCTTC
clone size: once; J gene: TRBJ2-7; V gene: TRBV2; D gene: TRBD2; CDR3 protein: CASSPINRPSGRSDEQYF; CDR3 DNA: TGTGCCAGCTCACCCATCAATCGGCCTAGCGGGAGATCTGACGAGCAGTACTTC
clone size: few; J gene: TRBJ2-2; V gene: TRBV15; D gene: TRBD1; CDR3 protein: CATSRFGQGNGELFF; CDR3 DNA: TGTGCCACCAGCAGATTCGGACAGGGTAACGGGGAGCTGTTTTTT
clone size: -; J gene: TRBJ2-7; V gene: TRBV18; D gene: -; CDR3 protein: CASSPFNRSTYEQYF; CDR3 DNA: TGTGCCAGCTCACCATTTAACAGGTCTACCTACGAGCAGTACTTC
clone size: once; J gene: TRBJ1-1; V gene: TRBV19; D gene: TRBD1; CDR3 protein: CASSITSTGVVQAFF; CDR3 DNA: TGTGCCAGTAGTATAACTAGCACAGGGGTTGTTCAAGCTTTCTTT
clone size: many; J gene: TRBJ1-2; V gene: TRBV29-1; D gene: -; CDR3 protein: CSVEKLGGYTF; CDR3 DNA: TGCAGCGTTGAGAAATTAGGGGGCTACACCTTC
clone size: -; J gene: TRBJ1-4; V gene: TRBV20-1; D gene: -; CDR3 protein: CSARDLLQGEKLFF; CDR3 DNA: TGCAGTGCTAGAGATCTGCTGCAGGGTGAAAAACTGTTTTTT
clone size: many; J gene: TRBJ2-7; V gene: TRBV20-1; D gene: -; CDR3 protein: CSATDGAYEQYF; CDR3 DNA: TGCAGTGCTACCGACGGGGCCTACGAGCAGTACTTC
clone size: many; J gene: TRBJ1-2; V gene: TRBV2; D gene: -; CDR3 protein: CASRRPEGYTF; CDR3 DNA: TGTGCCAGCAGGAGACCGGAAGGCTACACCTTC
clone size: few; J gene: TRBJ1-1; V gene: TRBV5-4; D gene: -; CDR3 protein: CASSARQSNTEAFF; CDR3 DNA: TGTGCCAGCAGCGCCAGGCAGAGTAACACTGAAGCTTTCTTT
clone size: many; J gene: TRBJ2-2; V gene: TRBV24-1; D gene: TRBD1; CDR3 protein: CATRGQGGTGELFF; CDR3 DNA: TGTGCCACCAGGGGACAGGGGGGCACCGGGGAGCTGTTTTTT
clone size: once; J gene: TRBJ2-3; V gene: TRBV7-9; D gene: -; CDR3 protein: CASSFLGTYTDTQYF; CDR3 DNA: TGTGCCAGCAGCTTTTTGGGGACCTACACAGATACGCAGTATTTT
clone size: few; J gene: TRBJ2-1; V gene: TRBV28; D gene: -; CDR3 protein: CASSLLGRQFF; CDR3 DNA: TGTGCCAGCAGTTTATTGGGGCGGCAGTTCTTC
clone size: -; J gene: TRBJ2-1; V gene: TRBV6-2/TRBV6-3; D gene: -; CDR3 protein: CASSSDQVGYNEQFF; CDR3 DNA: TGTGCCAGCAGTTCTGACCAGGTTGGCTACAATGAGCAGTTCTTC
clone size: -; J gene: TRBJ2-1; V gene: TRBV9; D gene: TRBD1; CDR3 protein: CASSPRTGDYNEQFF; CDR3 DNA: TGTGCCAGCAGCCCCCGGACAGGGGACTACAATGAGCAGTTCTTC
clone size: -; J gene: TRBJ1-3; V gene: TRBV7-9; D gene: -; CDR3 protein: CASRKGVAGNTIYF; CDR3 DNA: TGTGCCAGCAGGAAGGGGGTAGCTGGAAACACCATATATTTT
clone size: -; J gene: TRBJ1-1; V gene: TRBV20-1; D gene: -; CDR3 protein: CSARDWVLGAEAFF; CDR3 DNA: TGCAGTGCTAGAGATTGGGTCCTAGGCGCTGAAGCTTTCTTT
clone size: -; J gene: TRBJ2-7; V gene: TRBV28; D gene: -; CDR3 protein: CASRFGYEQCF; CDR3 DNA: TGTGCCAGCAGGTTTGGCTACGAGCAGTGCTTC
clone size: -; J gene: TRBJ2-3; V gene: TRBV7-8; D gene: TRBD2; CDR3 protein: CASSLATSSDTQYF; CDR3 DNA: TGTGCCAGCAGCTTAGCGACTAGCTCCGATACGCAGTATTTT
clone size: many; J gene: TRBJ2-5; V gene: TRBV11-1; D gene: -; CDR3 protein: CASRNRVGETQYF; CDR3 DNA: TGTGCCAGCAGAAACAGGGTTGGAGAGACCCAGTACTTC
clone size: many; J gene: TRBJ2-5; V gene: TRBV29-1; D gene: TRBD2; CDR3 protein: CSVERAGGAETQYF; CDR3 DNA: TGCAGCGTTGAACGCGCGGGAGGGGCGGAGACCCAGTACTTC
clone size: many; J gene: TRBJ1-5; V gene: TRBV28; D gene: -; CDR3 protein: CASSAPTASGDQPQHF; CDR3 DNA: TGTGCCAGCAGTGCTCCGACAGCCTCTGGGGATCAGCCCCAGCATTTT
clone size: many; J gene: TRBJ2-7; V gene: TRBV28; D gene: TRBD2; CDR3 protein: CASSRTSGRSRVEQYF; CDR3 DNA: TGTGCCAGCAGCCGGACTAGCGGGAGGAGTCGCGTTGAGCAGTACTTC
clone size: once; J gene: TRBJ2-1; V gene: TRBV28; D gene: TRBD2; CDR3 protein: CASSRPGLAGVVEQFF; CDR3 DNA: TGTGCCAGCAGCCGTCCGGGACTAGCGGGAGTGGTTGAGCAGTTCTTC
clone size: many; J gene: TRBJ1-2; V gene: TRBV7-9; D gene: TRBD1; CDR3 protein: CASSSTGNLYGYTF; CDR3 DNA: TGTGCCAGCAGCTCGACAGGGAACCTCTATGGCTACACCTTC
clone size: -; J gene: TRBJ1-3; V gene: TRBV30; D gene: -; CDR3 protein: CAWTIAGNTIYF; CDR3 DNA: TGTGCCTGGACCATAGCGGGAAACACCATATATTTT
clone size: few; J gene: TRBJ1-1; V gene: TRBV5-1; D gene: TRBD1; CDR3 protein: CASSLNRGYTLNTEAFF; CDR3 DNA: TGCGCCAGCAGCTTGAACAGGGGCTACACCCTGAACACTGAAGCTTTCTTT
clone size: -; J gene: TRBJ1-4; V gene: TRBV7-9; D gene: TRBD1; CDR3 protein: CASSPTGGQLNEKLFF; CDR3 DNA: TGTGCCAGCAGCCCAACGGGGGGACAGCTTAATGAAAAACTGTTTTTT